This T cell receptor (beta chain) was profiled in a study of T cell responses to AZD1222 COVID-19 vaccine. Study-wide results and caveats: The peak T cell response came first, and repertoires were sampled only after it. Elevations in Spike-specific TCR breadth and depth followed administration of two AZD1222 doses.

Assay: immunoSEQ multiplex PCR; the TCRdb copy retains only in-frame clones and omits some. The repertoire holds around 99,000 clones, with 89% as singletons. CDR1 is GTSNPN, CDR2 SVGIG, per germline (reference sequence). CDR3 size: 14 residues. V was trimmed by 0 bases and J by 3 bases, leaving 9 bases between them. As to this clone: Its target is not known.

The source material was peripheral blood, sampled on day 0 of AZD1222 vaccination. The receptor was derived from an adult in good health. The rearrangement links TRBV30 to TRBJ1-3; D is ambiguous. The CDR3 sequence: CAWSVTGRGNTIYF. In DNA form, the CDR3 reads TGTGCCTGGAGTGTAACGGGTCGTGGAAACACCATATATTTT.